This is a list of T cell receptor beta chains from one sample in a study of graft-versus-host responses after intestinal transplantation. No antigen has been identified for these receptors. The protocol was immunoSEQ multiplex PCR, while the TCRdb copy is restricted to in-frame clones and leaves out a portion. The sample contains 50,000 to 75,000 clones, approximately 94% of which appear only once. This material consisted of unstimulated CD4+ T cells sorted from spleen or lymph node cells, taken before transplant. These receptors were taken from a human donor who was the organ donor for an intestinal transplant. Both conserved end residues are part of each CDR3. Each record gives: V gene, J gene, D gene, clone size, CDR3 protein, CDR3 DNA. D genes are given only for firm matches. Clone size appears in some rows only: once, few, many, or a class for an expanded clone.

TRBV7-8	TRBJ2-3	.	.	CASSGPVWTDTQYF	TGTGCCAGCAGCGGGCCTGTATGGACAGATACGCAGTATTTT
TRBV4-2	TRBJ1-2	.	.	CASSQRDYSVSYGYTF	TGTGCCAGCAGCCAAAGAGATTACAGCGTATCTTATGGCTACACCTTC
TRBV21-1	TRBJ2-4	.	.	CASSKGGQNLAKNIQYF	TGTGCCAGCAGCAAAGGGGGACAAAACTTAGCCAAAAACATTCAGTACTTC
TRBV6-1	TRBJ1-2	.	.	CASKPRAFNYGYTF	TGTGCCAGCAAGCCCAGGGCCTTTAACTATGGCTACACCTTC
TRBV7-9	TRBJ2-3	.	.	CASSLDRIITDTQYF	TGTGCCAGCAGCTTAGACAGGATCATCACAGATACGCAGTATTTT
TRBV5-1	TRBJ1-6	.	.	CASSLEEYSPLHF	TGCGCCAGCAGCTTGGAAGAGTATTCACCCCTCCACTTT
TRBV18	TRBJ2-7	TRBD1	.	CASSPLGRGDREQYF	TGTGCCAGCTCACCATTGGGGAGAGGGGACAGGGAGCAGTACTTC
TRBV7-3	TRBJ1-1	TRBD1	once	CASSPRQGNTEAFF	TGTGCCAGCAGCCCCCGACAGGGGAACACTGAAGCTTTCTTT
TRBV6-1	TRBJ1-2	.	.	CASRAYYGYTF	TGTGCCAGCCGGGCCTACTATGGCTACACCTTC
TRBV4-1	TRBJ2-3	.	.	CASSQVWVLVTDTQYF	TGCGCCAGCAGCCAAGTCTGGGTTCTTGTCACAGATACGCAGTATTTT
TRBV11-2	TRBJ1-6	.	.	CASSFPYGGSPLHF	TGTGCCAGCAGCTTCCCGTATGGAGGATCACCCCTCCACTTT
TRBV27	TRBJ1-1	.	once	CASRMNTEAFF	TGTGCCAGCAGAATGAACACTGAAGCTTTCTTT
TRBV13	TRBJ2-7	TRBD2	.	CASSLVAGGLEQYF	TGTGCCAGCAGCTTAGTCGCGGGGGGGCTCGAGCAGTACTTC
TRBV6-1	TRBJ1-5	.	.	CASSADRHSNQPQHF	TGTGCCAGCAGCGCCGACAGACATAGCAATCAGCCCCAGCATTTT
TRBV11-2	TRBJ2-7	TRBD1	.	CASSRTGVEQYF	TGTGCCAGCAGCCGGACAGGGGTCGAGCAGTACTTC
TRBV5-1	TRBJ1-2	.	.	CASSNLSNYGYTF	TGCGCCAGCAGTAACTTGTCTAACTATGGCTACACCTTC
TRBV2	TRBJ2-1	.	.	CASSAGVRYNEQFF	TGTGCCAGCAGCGCAGGGGTGAGGTACAATGAGCAGTTCTTC
TRBV7-2	TRBJ1-2	.	.	CASSLEEGVGGYTF	TGTGCCAGCAGCTTAGAGGAAGGGGTGGGAGGCTACACCTTC
TRBV12-5	TRBJ1-5	TRBD1	.	CASGLVLQGFGQPQHF	TGTGCTAGTGGTTTGGTCCTACAGGGGTTTGGTCAGCCCCAGCATTTT
TRBV9	TRBJ1-1	.	.	CASSVDSSEAFF	TGTGCCAGCAGCGTTGACAGTTCTGAAGCTTTCTTT
TRBV6-5	TRBJ1-3	.	.	CASRRQATGNTIYF	TGTGCCAGCAGACGACAGGCCACTGGAAACACCATATATTTT
TRBV7-2	TRBJ2-3	TRBD2	.	CASSLVGLAGGNTDTQYF	TGTGCCAGCAGCTTAGTTGGACTAGCGGGGGGGAACACAGATACGCAGTATTTT
TRBV21-1	TRBJ2-7	.	.	CASRGLVLHVLDEQYF	TGTGCCAGCAGGGGGTTGGTGCTACACGTGTTAGACGAGCAGTACTTC
TRBV6-1	TRBJ1-2	TRBD1	.	CAIGQGGGGYTF	TGTGCCATTGGACAGGGAGGCGGTGGCTACACCTTC
TRBV5-1	TRBJ2-3	.	.	CASSLGTRSTDTQYF	TGCGCCAGCAGCTTGGGGACGCGGAGCACAGATACGCAGTATTTT
TRBV7-3	TRBJ2-1	TRBD2	.	CASSLLAGGPNEQFF	TGTGCCAGCAGCCTACTAGCGGGGGGGCCCAATGAGCAGTTCTTC
TRBV11-2	TRBJ1-5	TRBD1	.	CASSLVDRGNQPQHF	TGTGCCAGCAGCTTAGTGGACAGGGGGAATCAGCCCCAGCATTTT
TRBV7-2	TRBJ2-3	.	.	CASSLVAGTDTQYF	TGTGCCAGCAGCTTAGTAGCGGGCACAGATACGCAGTATTTT
TRBV21-1	TRBJ2-2	.	.	CASKEGGGYTGELFF	TGTGCCAGCAAAGAGGGGGGCGGATACACCGGGGAGCTGTTTTTT
TRBV6-6	TRBJ1-6	TRBD1	.	CASSGQGANSPLHF	TGTGCCAGCAGTGGACAGGGGGCAAATTCACCCCTCCACTTT
TRBV5-4	TRBJ2-5	.	.	CASSLPGQETQYF	TGTGCCAGCAGCTTGCCCGGTCAAGAGACCCAGTACTTC
TRBV20-1	TRBJ1-1	.	.	CSARPNTEAFF	TGCAGTGCTAGACCCAACACTGAAGCTTTCTTT
TRBV7-2	TRBJ1-1	TRBD1	.	CASSLRQGGTEAFF	TGTGCCAGCAGTTTACGACAGGGGGGGACTGAAGCTTTCTTT
TRBV6-6	TRBJ1-3	TRBD1	.	CASRGGQGGNTIYF	TGTGCCAGCAGGGGAGGACAGGGTGGAAACACCATATATTTT
TRBV11-2	TRBJ2-1	.	once	CASSLGKAYNEQFF	TGTGCCAGCAGCTTAGGGAAGGCTTACAATGAGCAGTTCTTC
TRBV2	TRBJ2-7	.	once	CASLQPGAGSYEQYF	TGTGCCAGCCTACAACCCGGTGCCGGCTCCTACGAGCAGTACTTC
TRBV5-4	TRBJ2-3	TRBD2	.	CASSLLQRGDTDTQYF	TGTGCCAGCAGCTTGCTCCAGCGGGGAGACACAGATACGCAGTATTTT
TRBV4-1	TRBJ2-5	TRBD2	.	CASSQLAVSETQYF	TGCGCCAGCAGCCAACTAGCGGTATCGGAGACCCAGTACTTC
TRBV10-3	TRBJ2-1	.	.	CAISAGSKQFF	TGTGCCATCAGTGCCGGCTCGAAGCAGTTCTTC
TRBV7-6	TRBJ2-3	TRBD2	.	CASSPRLAGGEIDTQYF	TGTGCCAGCAGCCCAAGACTAGCGGGGGGGGAAATAGATACGCAGTATTTT
TRBV4-2	TRBJ2-7	TRBD2	.	CASSQHSGGVAYEQYF	TGTGCCAGCAGCCAGCATAGCGGGGGGGTCGCCTACGAGCAGTACTTC
TRBV18	TRBJ2-3	.	.	CASSIRGTDTQYF	TGTGCCAGCTCAATAAGGGGAACAGATACGCAGTATTTT
TRBV19	TRBJ1-2	.	.	CASSIKGQGGYGYTF	TGTGCCAGTAGTATAAAGGGGCAGGGTGGCTATGGCTACACCTTC
TRBV6-5	TRBJ1-5	.	.	CASRRQGNQPQHF	TGTGCCAGCAGAAGACAGGGCAATCAGCCCCAGCATTTT
TRBV5-1	TRBJ2-5	TRBD2	.	CASSLITITSGGAVKTQYF	TGCGCCAGCAGCTTGATCACGATTACTAGCGGGGGGGCCGTGAAGACCCAGTACTTC
TRBV20-1	TRBJ2-3	.	.	CSASPSDTQYF	TGCAGTGCTTCTCCATCAGATACGCAGTATTTT
TRBV6-5	TRBJ2-7	.	.	CASRRRGDTTEQYF	TGTGCCAGCAGACGCAGGGGAGATACCACCGAGCAGTACTTC
TRBV30	TRBJ1-2	.	once	CAWSEDYGYTF	TGTGCCTGGAGTGAGGACTATGGCTACACCTTC
TRBV7-2	TRBJ1-1	.	.	CASSLGPGNTEAFF	TGTGCCAGCAGCTTAGGGCCAGGGAACACTGAAGCTTTCTTT
TRBV7-9	TRBJ1-3	.	.	CASSSGPLSGNTIYF	TGTGCCAGCAGCTCGGGACCCTTGTCTGGAAACACCATATATTTT
TRBV5-1	TRBJ1-6	.	.	CASSLAPGLESPLHF	TGCGCCAGCAGCTTGGCCCCAGGCTTGGAATCACCCCTCCACTTT
TRBV6-6	TRBJ2-3	TRBD2	.	CASSGGLAVSTDTQYF	TGTGCCAGCAGTGGGGGACTAGCGGTTAGCACAGATACGCAGTATTTT
TRBV6-6	TRBJ1-1	.	.	CASSYGQNTEAFF	TGTGCCAGCAGTTACGGACAGAACACTGAAGCTTTCTTT
TRBV6-5	TRBJ1-6	.	few	CASRPFNSPLHF	TGTGCCAGCAGACCCTTTAATTCACCCCTCCACTTT
TRBV2	TRBJ2-3	TRBD1	.	CASSLYWTGSSTDTQYF	TGTGCCAGCAGCCTTTACTGGACAGGCTCTAGCACAGATACGCAGTATTTT
TRBV6-6	TRBJ1-1	.	.	CASGKGGDTEAFF	TGTGCCAGCGGGAAGGGGGGAGACACTGAAGCTTTCTTT
TRBV23-1	TRBJ1-6	TRBD1	.	CARPEGASDNSPLHF	TGCGCCAGACCAGAGGGGGCGAGTGATAATTCACCCCTCCACTTT
TRBV5-1	TRBJ2-2	TRBD2	.	CASSSSRTSGAAGELFF	TGCGCCAGCAGCTCGTCACGGACTAGCGGGGCTGCCGGGGAGCTGTTTTTT
TRBV7-9	TRBJ2-3	.	.	CASSYSTRTDTQYF	TGTGCCAGCAGCTATTCGACTCGCACAGATACGCAGTATTTT
TRBV6-1	TRBJ1-1	.	.	CASSYSMRTEAFF	TGTGCCAGCAGTTATTCCATGAGGACTGAAGCTTTCTTT